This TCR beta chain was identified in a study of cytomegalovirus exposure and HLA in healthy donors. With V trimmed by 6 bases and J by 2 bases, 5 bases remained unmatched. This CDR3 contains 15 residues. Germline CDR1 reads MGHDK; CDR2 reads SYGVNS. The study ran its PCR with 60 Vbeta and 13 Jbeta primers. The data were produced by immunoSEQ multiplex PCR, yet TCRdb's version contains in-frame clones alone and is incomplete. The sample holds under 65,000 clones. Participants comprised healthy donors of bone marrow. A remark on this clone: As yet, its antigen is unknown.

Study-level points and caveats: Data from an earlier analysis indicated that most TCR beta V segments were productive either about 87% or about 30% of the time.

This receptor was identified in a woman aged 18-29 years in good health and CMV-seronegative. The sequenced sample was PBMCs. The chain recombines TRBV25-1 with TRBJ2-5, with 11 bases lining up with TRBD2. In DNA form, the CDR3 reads TGTGCCAGCAGGGGGACTAGCGGAATACAAGAGACCCAGTACTTC. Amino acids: CASRGTSGIQETQYF.